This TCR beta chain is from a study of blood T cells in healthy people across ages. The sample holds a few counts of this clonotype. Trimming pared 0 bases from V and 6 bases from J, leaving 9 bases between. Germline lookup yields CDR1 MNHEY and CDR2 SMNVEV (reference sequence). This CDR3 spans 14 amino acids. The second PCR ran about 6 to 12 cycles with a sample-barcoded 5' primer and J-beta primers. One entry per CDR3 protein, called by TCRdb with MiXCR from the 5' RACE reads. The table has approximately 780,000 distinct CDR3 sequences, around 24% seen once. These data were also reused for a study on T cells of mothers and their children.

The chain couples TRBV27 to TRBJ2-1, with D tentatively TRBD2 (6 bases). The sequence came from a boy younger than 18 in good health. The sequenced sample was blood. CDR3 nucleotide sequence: TGTGCCAGCAGTTTATCAGGTAGCGGCAATGAGCAGTTCTTC. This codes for CASSLSGSGNEQFF.